This TCR beta chain was identified during a study of blood T cell repertoires in COVID-19. Background on the study: Sources were T cells, B-cell-depleted T cells, or PBMCs; the material itself was cDNA or gDNA.

Libraries were prepared by immunoSEQ multiplex PCR; TCRdb keeps only in-frame clonotypes and omits some of them. The table records about 220,000 clones, roughly nine tenths of them present only once. The TCR originated in a man aged 40-55 years with acute or convalescent COVID-19. What was sequenced was peripheral blood.

The CDR3 nucleotides are TGTGCCATCAGTGAACCGGGACTAGGAGGTGAGCAGTTCTTC. This translates into CAISEPGLGGEQFF. The chain employs TRBV10-3 and TRBJ2-1; 8 bases match TRBD2. There are 14 residues in the CDR3. The trim removed 3 bases at V and 9 bases at J, leaving 7 bases unmatched. Germline lookup yields CDR1 ENHRY and CDR2 SYGVKD.